One and the same sample provided the 5 T cell receptor beta chains below, sequenced in a study of a mutant IDH1 vaccine in newly diagnosed glioma. Time point here: week 35, safety follow-up. What each vaccine dose contained was 300 ug of mutant IDH1 20-mer peptide, accompanied by topical imiquimod. Their antigen targets remain unknown. Clones were sequenced by immunoSEQ multiplex PCR, and TCRdb holds only the in-frame ones, with some missing. The sample lists some 71,000 clones, more than 75% occurring once. The sample in question was PBMCs, obtained from a glioma patient whose treatment included an IDH1 peptide vaccine. The receptors here all came from a man aged 25-45 years with glioma.

The rearrangement links TRBV5-4 to TRBJ2-3; possibly TRBD2 for D (7 bases). Trimming left V 5 bases short and J 2 bases short, with 15 bases between. The CDR3 is 15 amino acids. From germline, CDR1 is SGHNT and CDR2 YYREEE (reference sequence). CDR3 sequence: CASSRGGRNTDTQYF. In DNA form, the CDR3 reads TGTGCCAGCAGTCGCGGGGGCCGCAACACAGATACGCAGTATTTT. Complete variable domain (other parts from reference TRBV5-4 and TRBJ2-3): ETGVTQSPTHLIKTRGQQVTLRCSSQSGHNTVSWYQQALGQGPQFIFQYYREEENGRGNFPPRFSGLQFPNYSSELNVNALELDDSALYLCASSRGGRNTDTQYFGPGTRLTVL.

This clone qualifies as large. The chain uses TRBV5-1 and TRBJ1-1; unclear D gene. The germline V and J ends were trimmed by 5 bases and 3 bases, with 11 bases remaining between them. Germline-derived CDR1 and CDR2 are SGHRS and YFSETQ. CDR3 length: 13 residues. CDR3 nucleotide sequence: TGCGCCAGCAGTTTCGGACGATACACTGAAGCTTTCTTT. This gives the protein CASSFGRYTEAFF. The variable domain in full, with the rest retrieved from reference TRBV5-1 and TRBJ1-1, is KAGVTQTPRYLIKTRGQQVTLSCSPISGHRSVSWYQQTPGQGLQFLFEYFSETQRNKGNFPGRFSGRQFSNSRSEMNVSTLELGDSALYLCASSFGRYTEAFFGQGTRLTVV.

The chain joins TRBV4-2 to TRBJ1-2; D is undetermined. The CDR3 spans 13 residues. Germline V gives CDR1 LGHNA, CDR2 YNFKEQ. The germline V and J ends were trimmed by 0 bases and 8 bases, with 10 bases remaining between them. CDR3 protein: CASSQDGYRGYTF. The CDR3, as DNA: TGTGCCAGCAGCCAAGATGGTTATAGGGGCTACACCTTC.

This chain links TRBV5-4 with TRBJ2-1, with 10 positions matching TRBD1. Germline CDR1 and CDR2: SGHNT and YYREEE (reference sequence). With 3 bases clipped from V and 9 bases from J, the junction kept 9 bases outside the gene matches. The length of the CDR3 is 15 residues. The CDR3 bases are TGTGCCAGCAGCTACGGACAGGGGGTATGGGGTGAGCAGTTCTTC. This translates into CASSYGQGVWGEQFF.

The gene calls are TRBV7-8 and TRBJ2-7; 10 bases match TRBD1. CDR3 length: 16 amino acids. V shed 4 bases, J shed 3 bases, and the junction held 9 bases outside the gene matches. From germline, CDR1 is SGHVS and CDR2 FQNEAQ. CDR3 nucleotide sequence: TGTGCCAGCAGCTACGCCCGGGACAGGGGCGGCTACGAGCAGTACTTC. This translates into CASSYARDRGGYEQYF.